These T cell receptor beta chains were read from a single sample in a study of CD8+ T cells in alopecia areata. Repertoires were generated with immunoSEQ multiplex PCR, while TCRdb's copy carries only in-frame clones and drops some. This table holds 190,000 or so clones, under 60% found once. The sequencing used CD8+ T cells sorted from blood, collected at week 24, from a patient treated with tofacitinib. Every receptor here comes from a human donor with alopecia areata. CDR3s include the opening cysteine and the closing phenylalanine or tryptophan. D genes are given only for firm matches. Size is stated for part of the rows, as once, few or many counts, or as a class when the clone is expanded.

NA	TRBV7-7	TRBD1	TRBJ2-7	TGTGCCAGCAGCCCACGGACAGGGAATGAGCAGTACTTC	CASSPRTGNEQYF
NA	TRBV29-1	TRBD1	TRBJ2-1	TGCAGCGTTGAAGCCCTAGGACAGGAGACCTACAATGAGCAGTTCTTC	CSVEALGQETYNEQFF
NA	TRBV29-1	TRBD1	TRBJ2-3	TGCAGCGTCCAATGGGACAGTGGCCTTTACACAGATACGCAGTATTTT	CSVQWDSGLYTDTQYF
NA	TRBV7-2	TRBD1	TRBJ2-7	TGTGCCAGCAGCTTAGTGGCCCTGACAGGGCCTTCGGTATCCTACGAGCAGTACTTC	CASSLVALTGPSVSYEQYF
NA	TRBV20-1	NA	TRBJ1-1	TGCAGTGCTAGATCCGAACCTGAAGCTTTCTTT	CSARSEPEAFF
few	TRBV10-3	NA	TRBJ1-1	TGTGCCATCAGTGAGACTGACAGAGAAGCTTTCTTT	CAISETDREAFF
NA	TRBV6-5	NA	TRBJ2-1	TGTGCCAGCAGTTATGTGTTGGGGGACAATGAGCAGTTCTTC	CASSYVLGDNEQFF
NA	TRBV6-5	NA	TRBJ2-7	TGTGCCAGCAGCGACCGAGGGGTGCGGCACGAGCAGTACTTC	CASSDRGVRHEQYF
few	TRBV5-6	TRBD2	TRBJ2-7	TGTGCCAGCAGAGCTGGACTAGCGGGGGATTACGAGCAGTACTTC	CASRAGLAGDYEQYF
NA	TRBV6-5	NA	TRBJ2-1	TGTGCCAGCAGTTCCAACCCGGCCGTCCAGGTCCCGTTCTTC	CASSSNPAVQVPFF
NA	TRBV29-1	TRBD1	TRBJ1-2	TGCAGCGTTGAAGTAAGGGAAATGGGACAGGGGGCTTCTAACTATGGCTACACCTTC	CSVEVREMGQGASNYGYTF
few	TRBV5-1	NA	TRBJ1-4	TGCGCCAGCAGTTACAGGGAATCTCCCGGAAAACTGTTTTTT	CASSYRESPGKLFF
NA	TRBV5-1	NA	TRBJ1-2	TGCGCCAGCTCCTCCGGTGGGACTATCTATGGCTACACCTTC	CASSSGGTIYGYTF
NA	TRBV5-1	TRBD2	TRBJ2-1	TGCGCCAGCAGCTTGCCCCTAGCGGGGGGGCCTGGGAATGAGCAGTTCTTC	CASSLPLAGGPGNEQFF
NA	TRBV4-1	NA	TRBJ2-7	TGCGCCAGCAGCCAAGGGGCTCGCGGGGTCCCCTACGAGCAGTACTTC	CASSQGARGVPYEQYF
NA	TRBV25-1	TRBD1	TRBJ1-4	TGTGCCAGCAGCAACCTCAGGGGGCGGGTTGAAAAACTGTTTTTT	CASSNLRGRVEKLFF
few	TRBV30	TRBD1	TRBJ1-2	TGTGCCTGGACAGGGGGTTATGGCTACACCTTC	CAWTGGYGYTF
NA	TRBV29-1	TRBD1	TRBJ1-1	TGCAGCGTTGCCCAGACAGGGATAAACACTGAAGCTTTCTTT	CSVAQTGINTEAFF